This T cell receptor (beta chain) was identified during a study of metastatic and nonmetastatic thyroid tumors. Authors' methods: A classifier of distant metastasis in papillary thyroid cancer was built from CDR3 differences (across clinicopathological groups). TCRdb re-processed the PCR reads through MiXCR. What appears here as the V and J calls and clone size reflects TCRdb's work, not the paper's. This table has 84,000 or so clones, around 7.8% appearing once. The ends were cut back, 0 bases at V and 1 base at J, with 10 bases in the middle. This CDR3 spans 15 amino acids. Germline CDR1 reads SGHRS; CDR2 reads YFSETQ. This clone was recorded many times. Every patient underwent thyroid surgery untreated.

The source is a female donor with papillary thyroid cancer or a benign thyroid nodule (not recorded which). Some clones in this sample may be carry-over from other donors' samples. This sequence joins TRBV5-1 and TRBJ2-5; D call uncertain. The sequenced sample consisted of blood. The CDR3, as DNA: TGCGCCAGCAGCTTGGAGAGTTTGGGCCAAGAGACCCAGTACTTC. Protein: CASSLESLGQETQYF.